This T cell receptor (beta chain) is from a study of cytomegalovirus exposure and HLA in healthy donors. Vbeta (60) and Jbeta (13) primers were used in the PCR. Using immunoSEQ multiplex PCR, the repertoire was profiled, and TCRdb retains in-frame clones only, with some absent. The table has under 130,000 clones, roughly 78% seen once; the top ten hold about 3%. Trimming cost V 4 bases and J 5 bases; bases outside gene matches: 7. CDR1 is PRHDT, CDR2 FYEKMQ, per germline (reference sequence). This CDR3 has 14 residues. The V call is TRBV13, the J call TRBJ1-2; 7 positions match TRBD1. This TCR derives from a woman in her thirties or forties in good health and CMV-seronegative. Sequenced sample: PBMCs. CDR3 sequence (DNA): TGTGCCAGCAGCTCCCGACAGGGAAGGTATGGCTACACCTTC. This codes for CASSSRQGRYGYTF.